Below, 32 T cell receptor beta chains from the same sample are listed, as sequenced in a study of blood T cell repertoires in COVID-19. The method was immunoSEQ multiplex PCR; TCRdb's version includes in-frame clones alone and lacks a portion of them. The data show approximately 150,000 clones, roughly 90% seen once. Sequenced sample: peripheral blood. The receptors originated from a man between 60 and 75 years old with active or convalescent COVID-19.

Here the CDR3 reads CASNPGTNLNSPLHF. As DNA, the CDR3 is TGCGCCAGCAATCCTGGGACAAACCTTAATTCACCCCTCCACTTT. The rearrangement links TRBV10-2 to TRBJ1-6; D is perhaps TRBD1 (6 bases). V was pared by 7 bases and J by 6 bases, with 16 bases between. This CDR3 is 15 amino acids long. CDR1 and CDR2 (germline): WSHSY, SAAADI.

This chain links TRBV25-1 with TRBJ1-2; weak D call: TRBD1 (6 bases). CDR1 MGHDK and CDR2 SYGVNS come from the germline V gene. V was clipped by 8 bases and J by 5 bases, with 15 bases between them. This CDR3 spans 13 amino acids. CDR3 sequence: CASRLGQFYGYTF. The CDR3 coding sequence is TGTGCCAGCCGCCTTGGACAGTTTTATGGCTACACCTTC.

The rearrangement links TRBV7-2 to TRBJ1-4, with TRBD1 identical over 10 bases. The CDR3 has 15 amino acids. V lost 5 bases and J lost 7; bases outside the gene matches: 7. The germline CDR1 and CDR2 sequences are SGHTA and FQGNSA. As DNA, the CDR3 is TGTGCCAGCAGCGCTAGACAGGGGGCGAGTGAAAAACTGTTTTTT. It translates to CASSARQGASEKLFF. The full variable domain, its missing parts supplied by reference TRBV7-2 and TRBJ1-4, is GAGVSQSPSNKVTEKGKDVELRCDPISGHTALYWYRQSLGQGLEFLIYFQGNSAPDKSGLPSDRFSAERTGGSVSTLTIQRTQQEDSAVYLCASSARQGASEKLFFGSGTQLSVL.

The CDR3 loop is CASNTLTASQETQYF. DNA for the CDR3: TGCGCCAGCAATACTTTGACTGCCTCTCAAGAGACCCAGTACTTC. This chain uses TRBV5-1 with TRBJ2-5; D is ambiguous. The length of the CDR3 is 15 residues. Per the germline V gene, CDR1 is SGHRS and CDR2 is YFSETQ. Trimming pared 6 bases from V and 2 bases from J, leaving 17 bases between.

The gene calls are TRBV27 and TRBJ1-4; no definite D call. The V and J ends lost 0 bases and 0 bases respectively, with 11 bases between them. Looked up from germline, CDR1 is MNHEY and CDR2 is SMNVEV (reference sequence). This CDR3 is built from 17 residues. CDR3 coding DNA: TGTGCCAGCAGTTTATCCTTGGCCCTTTCAACTAATGAAAAACTGTTTTTT. This sequence encodes CASSLSLALSTNEKLFF.

The rearrangement joins TRBV9 to TRBJ1-6; weak D call: TRBD1 (5 bases). The CDR3 spans 14 residues. V was shortened by 0 bases and J by 9 bases, with 10 bases between the two germline ends. CDR1 SGDLS and CDR2 YYNGEE come from the germline V gene. The CDR3 nucleotides are TGTGCCAGCAGCGTAGGGCAGGGAAGTTCACCCCTCCACTTT. Protein sequence: CASSVGQGSSPLHF.

This rearrangement joins TRBV12-2 to TRBJ1-5; TRBD1 was called by the table and not checked on the DNA. TRBV12-2 is a pseudogene locus. The CDR3 is 15 amino acids. CDR3 protein: CASRTWDSLNQPQHF. The DNA of the CDR3 is TGTGCAAGTCGCACCTGGGACAGCCTTAATCAGCCCCAGCATTTT.

J is TRBJ1-5 and V is TRBV5-6; maybe TRBD1 (6 bases). The CDR3 extends over 15 amino acids. Germline-derived CDR1 and CDR2 are SGHDT and YYEEEE. V lost 3 bases and J 5 bases, leaving 15 bases between the germline ends. This CDR3 is CASSSKQGSDQPQHF. CDR3 coding DNA: TGTGCCAGCAGCTCGAAACAGGGTTCCGATCAGCCCCAGCATTTT.

This clone was seen more than once but under ten times. The chain uses TRBV27 and TRBJ2-7; D is perhaps TRBD2 (5 bases). Deletions cut 6 bases from V and 4 bases from J, with 10 bases between. The CDR3 covers 12 residues. Germline lookup yields CDR1 MNHEY and CDR2 SMNVEV (reference sequence). CDR3: CASRPSLYEQYF. In DNA form, the CDR3 reads TGTGCCAGCAGGCCTAGCTTATACGAGCAGTACTTC.

V and J are TRBV6-6 and TRBJ2-7; TRBD2 might be the D (5 bases). Trimming took 2 bases from V and 3 from J, leaving 14 bases between them. Germline V lookup: CDR1 MNHNY, CDR2 SVGAGI (reference sequence). This CDR3 is built from 15 residues. CDR3 DNA: TGTGCCAGCAGTTACGCGGGCCGTCACAACTACGAGCAGTACTTC. Its protein product is CASSYAGRHNYEQYF.

The V call is TRBV6-5, the J call TRBJ1-5; D possibly corresponds to TRBD1 (6 bases). V dropped 8 bases and J dropped 2 bases, with 10 bases sitting between them. Germline V gives CDR1 MNHEY, CDR2 SVGAGI. The CDR3 loop spans 13 amino acids. The CDR3 coding sequence is TGTGCCAGCCAGGGGCTGGGCAATCAGCCCCAGCATTTT. It specifies CASQGLGNQPQHF.

This rearrangement joins TRBV6-5 to TRBJ1-2; 7 bases match TRBD1. CDR1 and CDR2 from the germline V gene are MNHEY and SVGAGI. The ends lost 10 bases at V and 5 bases at J; junction bases unmatched: 7. This CDR3 spans 12 amino acids. CDR3 residues: CAITGTAYGYTF. The CDR3 coding sequence is TGTGCCATCACCGGGACAGCATATGGCTACACCTTC.

For the CDR3, the DNA is TGTGCCAGCACTAATGGACAGCGGACTGAAGCTTTCTTT. This gives the protein CASTNGQRTEAFF. This chain uses TRBV12-3 or TRBV12-4 with TRBJ1-1, with D possibly matching TRBD1 (6 bases). The CDR3 covers 13 residues. The V gene lost 7 bases and the J gene lost 5 bases, with 14 bases spanning the gap.

The rearrangement joins TRBV7-6 to TRBJ2-7; 9 nucleotides align to TRBD1. This CDR3 has 15 amino acids. Germline trimming cut 4 bases from V and 6 bases from J; bases unmatched to any gene: 10. From germline, CDR1 is SGHVS and CDR2 FNYEAQ. The CDR3 DNA follows: TGTGCCAGCAGCTCCTCCGGGACAGGGAAAAGCGAGCAGTACTTC. Translation: CASSSSGTGKSEQYF.

The rearrangement joins TRBV25-1 to TRBJ1-4; 8 nucleotides align to TRBD1. This CDR3 region has 15 residues. V gave up 5 bases and J gave up 5 bases; unmatched junction bases: 7. Germline lookup yields CDR1 MGHDK and CDR2 SYGVNS. The CDR3 sequence is CASSSRTGQNEKLFF. The CDR3 DNA reads as TGTGCCAGCAGTTCCCGGACAGGGCAGAATGAAAAACTGTTTTTT.

The rearrangement links TRBV24-1 to TRBJ2-3, with D tentatively TRBD1 (5 bases). The length of the CDR3 is 14 residues. Germline CDR1 and CDR2: KGHDR and SFDVKD. Deletions cut 6 bases from V and 2 bases from J, with 11 bases between. CDR3: CATSLTGHTDTQYF. CDR3 in DNA: TGTGCCACCAGTCTCACAGGTCACACAGATACGCAGTATTTT.

The chain combines TRBV6-5 with TRBJ2-7; no clear D gene. The CDR3 covers 15 residues. The V and J ends lost 2 bases and 3 bases respectively, with 14 bases between them. Germline V gives CDR1 MNHEY, CDR2 SVGAGI. CDR3 coding DNA: TGTGCCAGCAGTTACCAGGCAGGCCGACACTACGAGCAGTACTTC. Translation: CASSYQAGRHYEQYF.

This chain uses TRBV10-1 with TRBJ1-2, with D tentatively TRBD1 (5 bases). This CDR3 comprises 13 residues. The V end was cut by 0 bases, the J end by 8 bases, with 10 bases between. CDR1 and CDR2 (germline): WNHNN, SYGVQD (reference sequence). Here the CDR3 reads CASSESRQGGYTF. The DNA for the CDR3 is TGCGCCAGCAGTGAGTCCCGTCAGGGAGGCTACACCTTC.

V gene TRBV19 combines with J gene TRBJ1-2; D is undetermined. V lost 3 bases and J lost 0, with 14 bases in between. The CDR3 is 16 amino acids. The germline V gene has CDR1 LNHDA and CDR2 SQIVND (reference sequence). The CDR3 region has the DNA TGTGCCAGTAGTATCAATGCAGGCGAATCTAACTATGGCTACACCTTC. It codes for CASSINAGESNYGYTF.

This clone was seen once. This chain links TRBV5-4 with TRBJ2-2; 11 nucleotides align to TRBD2. CDR1 and CDR2 (germline): SGHNT, YYREEE (reference sequence). V was clipped by 0 bases and J by 4 bases; unmatched bases: 5. This CDR3 spans 17 amino acids. The CDR3 reads CASSLVAGGPGTGELFF. CDR3 DNA sequence: TGTGCCAGCAGCTTGGTAGCGGGGGGGCCGGGCACCGGGGAGCTGTTTTTT. Full variable domain (outside the CDR3, taken from reference TRBV5-4 and TRBJ2-2): ETGVTQSPTHLIKTRGQQVTLRCSSQSGHNTVSWYQQALGQGPQFIFQYYREEENGRGNFPPRFSGLQFPNYSSELNVNALELDDSALYLCASSLVAGGPGTGELFFGEGSRLTVL.

The chain is built from TRBV3-1 (or the pseudogene TRBV3-2) and TRBJ2-5; 11 nucleotides agree with TRBD2. Germline loops: CDR1 LGHDT, CDR2 YNNKEL (reference sequence). This CDR3 comprises 17 residues. The V segment lost 4 bases and the J segment 1 base; nucleotides outside the gene matches: 8. CDR3 sequence: CASSLRVSGGAQETQYF. Written as DNA, the CDR3 is TGTGCCAGCAGCCTCCGCGTTAGCGGGGGGGCCCAAGAGACCCAGTACTTC.

Only one count was recorded for this clone. This rearrangement joins TRBV3-1 (or the pseudogene TRBV3-2) to TRBJ2-5, with a possible D match to TRBD2 (5 bases). The V and J ends lost 2 bases and 1 base respectively, with 11 bases between them. Germline V gene lookup returns CDR1 LGHDT and CDR2 YNNKEL (reference sequence). The CDR3 length is 15 residues. The DNA of the CDR3 is TGTGCCAGCAGCCAACCGACTACTTTCCAAGAGACCCAGTACTTC. Its protein product is CASSQPTTFQETQYF.

The chain combines TRBV5-1 with TRBJ1-1, with no clear D. The germline V gene has CDR1 SGHRS and CDR2 YFSETQ. V gave up 1 base and J gave up 1 base, with 8 bases separating them. The CDR3 is made up of 14 amino acids. Here the CDR3 DNA reads TGCGCCAGCAGCTTGAATCCAGGGAACACTGAAGCTTTCTTT. It translates to CASSLNPGNTEAFF.

The chain is built from TRBV6-6 and TRBJ2-2; possibly TRBD2 for D (6 bases). Germline V gene data show CDR1 as MNHNY and CDR2 as SVGAGI (reference sequence). The CDR3 spans 15 residues. Trimming removed 2 bases from V and 6 bases from J, with 13 bases in between. The CDR3 protein is CASSYMGGAAGELFF. CDR3 nucleotides: TGTGCCAGCAGTTACATGGGCGGGGCCGCCGGGGAGCTGTTTTTT.

CDR3 protein: CSVQPLFGTEAFF. DNA for the CDR3: TGCAGCGTTCAACCATTGTTCGGGACAGAAGCTTTCTTT. The chain recombines TRBV29-1 with TRBJ1-1; D perhaps matches TRBD1 (6 bases). Trimming left V 5 bases short and J 8 bases short, with 18 bases between. The CDR3 consists of 13 residues. Germline V CDR1 and CDR2: SQVTM, ANQGSEA. The entire variable domain, with the rest obtained from reference TRBV29-1 and TRBJ1-1, is as follows: SAVISQKPSRDICQRGTSLTIQCQVDSQVTMMFWYRQQPGQSLTLIATANQGSEATYESGFVIDKFPISRPNLTFSTLTVSNMSPEDSSIYLCSVQPLFGTEAFFGQGTRLTVV.

J is TRBJ2-3 and V is TRBV30, with D unclear. CDR1 is GTSNPN, CDR2 SVGIG, per germline (reference sequence). Trimming cost V 7 bases and J 0 bases, with 11 bases left between them. This CDR3 comprises 13 residues. In DNA form, the CDR3 reads TGTGCCTTTGGTACGGTTAGCACAGATACGCAGTATTTT. Amino acid sequence: CAFGTVSTDTQYF.

The chain has TRBV3-1 (or the pseudogene TRBV3-2) and TRBJ2-1; 14 positions match TRBD2. With 2 bases clipped from V and 7 bases from J, the junction kept 10 bases outside the gene matches. CDR1 LGHDT and CDR2 YNNKEL come from the germline V gene (reference sequence). The length of the CDR3 is 18 residues. The CDR3, as DNA: TGTGCCAGCAGCCAACACAGGACTAGCGGGGGGTCCGGGAATGAGCAGTTCTTC. Protein: CASSQHRTSGGSGNEQFF.

The rearrangement joins TRBV11-3 to TRBJ2-3; 14 bases line up with TRBD2. Trimming took 5 bases from V and 1 from J; bases not matched to a gene: 14. This CDR3 comprises 20 residues. CDR1 is SGHNT, CDR2 YENEEA, per germline. The CDR3 is CASSLDRTSGGIGGTDTQYF. The CDR3 DNA reads TGTGCCAGCAGCCTCGACCGGACTAGCGGGGGGATCGGCGGCACAGATACGCAGTATTTT.

The CDR3 coding sequence is TGTGCCAGCAGCGACACAGGACGCGAAAAACTGTTTTTT. This sequence encodes CASSDTGREKLFF. This rearrangement joins TRBV7-9 to TRBJ1-4; a weak D match, TRBD1 (5 bases). The CDR3 spans 13 residues. Germline V gene data show CDR1 as SEHNR and CDR2 as FQNEAQ (reference sequence). V lost 5 bases, J lost 8 bases, and 12 bases lay in between.

The chain is built from TRBV6-5 and TRBJ1-4; a weak D match, TRBD1 (6 bases). The germline V and J ends were trimmed by 0 bases and 6 bases, with 11 bases remaining between them. This CDR3 contains 15 residues. Germline CDR1 MNHEY, CDR2 SVGAGI. CDR3 amino acids: CASSYSGGGDEKLFF. The CDR3 region has the DNA TGTGCCAGCAGTTACTCCGGAGGGGGGGATGAAAAACTGTTTTTT.

The V gene is TRBV25-1, the J gene TRBJ1-2, with 11 bases that match TRBD1. Germline V gives CDR1 MGHDK, CDR2 SYGVNS. The CDR3 runs 12 residues. V gave up 6 bases and J gave up 8 bases; unmatched junction bases: 2. The CDR3, as DNA: TGTGCCAGCAGGGGGACAGGGGGAGGCTACACCTTC. Its translation: CASRGTGGGYTF.

The chain uses TRBV14 and TRBJ2-3; TRBD1 matches at 7 bases. Germline V gene lookup returns CDR1 SGHDN and CDR2 FVKESK. The CDR3 totals 15 residues. The ends lost 5 bases at V and 1 base at J; junction bases unmatched: 6. The CDR3 here is CASSFAGQGTDTQYF. The DNA of the CDR3 is TGTGCCAGCAGCTTCGCCGGACAGGGCACAGATACGCAGTATTTT.